The 5 T cell receptor beta chains listed next were all sequenced from one sample in a study of blood T cell repertoires in COVID-19. Libraries were prepared by immunoSEQ multiplex PCR; TCRdb keeps only in-frame clonotypes and omits some of them. The table lists some 70,000 clones, 80% to 90% of them singletons. Sequencing was carried out using peripheral blood. The source is a woman aged 55 to 70 with acute or convalescent COVID-19.

CDR3 bases: TGTGCCAGTAGTATCATCCAAACCGGGGAGCTGTTTTTT. Translation gives CASSIIQTGELFF. The chain couples TRBV19 to TRBJ2-2; D is ambiguous. Trimming cost V 3 bases and J 5 bases, with 7 bases left between them. The germline V gene has CDR1 LNHDA and CDR2 SQIVND (reference sequence). The length of the CDR3 is 13 residues.

The chain combines TRBV19 with TRBJ1-2; the match to TRBD1 covers 9 bases. Germline CDR1 is LNHDA and CDR2 is SQIVND (reference sequence). The CDR3 has 15 residues. The junction had 2 bases not matched to a gene; V was cut back by 3 bases and J by 0 bases. The CDR3 DNA reads TGTGCCAGTAGTATCCGGACAGGGGCTAACTATGGCTACACCTTC. This translates into CASSIRTGANYGYTF. The entire variable domain, with the rest obtained from reference TRBV19 and TRBJ1-2, is as follows: DGGITQSPKYLFRKEGQNVTLSCEQNLNHDAMYWYRQDPGQGLRLIYYSQIVNDFQKGDIAEGYSVSREKKESFPLTVTSAQKNPTAFYLCASSIRTGANYGYTFGSGTRLTVV.

The rearrangement links TRBV5-6 to TRBJ2-1; 10 bases line up with TRBD1. Germline V CDR1 and CDR2: SGHDT, YYEEEE. V was pared by 1 base and J by 8 bases, with 9 bases of the junction left unmatched. The CDR3 sequence is 16 residues long. CDR3 bases: TGTGCCAGCAGCTTGAGCCGGGACAGGGGTTGGTATGAGCAGTTCTTC. Protein product: CASSLSRDRGWYEQFF.

The V and J genes are TRBV3-1 (or the pseudogene TRBV3-2) and TRBJ2-1; no clear D gene. This CDR3 comprises 13 residues. Germline CDR1 LGHDT, CDR2 YNNKEL (reference sequence). The V and J ends lost 1 base and 8 bases respectively, with 9 bases between them. The CDR3 DNA reads as TGTGCCAGCAGCCAAGTTTTCCAGTATGAGCAGTTCTTC. Its protein is CASSQVFQYEQFF.

The chain joins TRBV24-1 to TRBJ2-3; a weak D match, TRBD2 (6 bases). The CDR3 consists of 16 residues. Per the germline V gene, CDR1 is KGHDR and CDR2 is SFDVKD. The V gene lost 5 bases and the J gene lost 0 bases, with 14 bases spanning the gap. The CDR3 DNA reads TGTGCCACCAGTGTTCAGACTAGTTCTAGCACAGATACGCAGTATTTT. This codes for CATSVQTSSSTDTQYF.